The TCR beta chain under discussion was sequenced for a study of blood T cells in healthy people across ages. Next came a second PCR, run for about 6 to 11 cycles, which used a sample-barcoded 5' primer along with a J-beta primer mix. MiXCR, applied by TCRdb to the 5' RACE reads, yields one record per CDR3 protein. The table lists about 1,600,000 distinct CDR3 sequences, around two fifths of them singletons. The donors, all healthy, were Caucasians living in Russia, aged roughly 6 to 100. Study-level results: PBMCs that were unsorted prevented a conclusive naive versus antigen-experienced comparison. Expanded clonotype changes were possibly confounded by unknown donor CMV status.

The germline CDR1 and CDR2 sequences are SGHTA and FQGNSA. V trimming: 1 base; J trimming: 4 bases; junction bases outside the gene matches: 10. This CDR3 comprises 17 residues. Comment on this clonotype: Its antigen remains unidentified.

The chain recombines TRBV7-2 with TRBJ2-1, with 7 positions matching TRBD2. Sequenced input: blood. This receptor was identified in a young woman in good health. The CDR3 sequence is CASSLESAGVGYNEQFF. CDR3 sequence (DNA): TGTGCCAGCAGCTTAGAGTCGGCGGGAGTGGGGTACAATGAGCAGTTCTTC. The full variable domain, its missing parts supplied by reference TRBV7-2 and TRBJ2-1, is GAGVSQSPSNKVTEKGKDVELRCDPISGHTALYWYRQSLGQGLEFLIYFQGNSAPDKSGLPSDRFSAERTGGSVSTLTIQRTQQEDSAVYLCASSLESAGVGYNEQFFGPGTRLTVL.